The source of this T cell receptor beta chain is a study of CD8+CD57+ T cells in acquired aplastic anemia. Turning to the study itself: DNA per sorted CD4+ or CD8+ sample ranged roughly 0.17 to 27.4 ug, averaging 3.2 ug.

Germline V CDR1 and CDR2: MDHEN, SYDVKM. The CDR3 consists of 15 residues. V was clipped by 6 bases and J by 5 bases; unmatched bases: 8. TCR beta VDJ and CDR3 profiling used genomic DNA as template. MiXCR, run by TCRdb on the reads, gives a single entry per CDR3 protein. The sample lists 180,000 or so distinct CDR3 sequences; around 45% were seen once. The study, taken as a whole, reports: Patients were compared with controls for CD8+ Simpson's diversity, and no significant difference emerged. Around 27 CD8+ CDR3 sequences occurred in both the patients and the controls.

The table lists this clonotype with a few counts. Its antigen is still unknown. Sequenced sample: sorted CD4+, CD8+, or CD8+CD57+ T cells (not recorded which) from PBMCs. This chain connects TRBV28 to TRBJ2-2, with TRBD1 identical over 8 bases. This clonotype originated in a human donor in good health. In nucleotides, the CDR3 is TGTGCCAGCAGCCCAGGGGGCGCGGGGACCGGGGAGCTGTTTTTT. This sequence encodes CASSPGGAGTGELFF.